This entry lists 4 T cell receptor beta chains sequenced from one sample in a study of T cell responses to AZD1222 COVID-19 vaccine. Sequencing used immunoSEQ multiplex PCR; TCRdb keeps in-frame clones, though not all of them. This table has 100,000 or so clones, 70% to 90% appearing once. Specimen: peripheral blood, collected 28 days after the second AZD1222 dose. The receptors derive from an adult who received the AZD1222 COVID-19 vaccine.

This clone was seen once. V and J are TRBV2 and TRBJ2-7; D gene ambiguous. Germline V gene lookup returns CDR1 SNHLY and CDR2 FYNNEI. Trimming left V 7 bases short and J 2 bases short, with 12 bases between. This CDR3 comprises 13 residues. The CDR3 region is CASNYARTYEQYF. CDR3 sequence (DNA): TGTGCCAGCAACTACGCAAGGACCTACGAGCAGTACTTC.

The V call is TRBV11-2, the J call TRBJ1-2; 7 bases map to TRBD1. Looked up from germline, CDR1 is SGHAT and CDR2 is FQNNGV. J was trimmed by 4 bases and V by 3 bases; bases with no gene match: 2. The CDR3 contains 13 residues. The CDR3 protein is CASSFGTVYGYTF. As DNA, the CDR3 is TGTGCCAGCAGCTTCGGGACAGTCTATGGCTACACCTTC.

The chain links TRBV29-1 to TRBJ2-3; weak D call: TRBD2 (7 bases). Germline values: CDR1 SQVTM, CDR2 ANQGSEA. There are 15 residues in the CDR3. Trimming left V 4 bases short and J 2 bases short, with 16 bases between. This CDR3 reads CSVGEGGGITDTQYF. Written as DNA, the CDR3 is TGCAGCGTTGGGGAGGGGGGAGGCATCACAGATACGCAGTATTTT.

The rearrangement joins TRBV11-2 to TRBJ1-2; 8 bases line up with TRBD1. The CDR3 sequence is 15 residues long. V shed 5 bases and J 3 bases; nucleotides not matched to a gene: 8. Germline assignment: CDR1 SGHAT and CDR2 FQNNGV. The CDR3 spells CASSQAGQAYYGYTF. In DNA, the CDR3 is TGTGCCAGCAGCCAGGCGGGACAGGCGTACTATGGCTACACCTTC.